The 7 T cell receptor beta chains given below trace back to one sample, sequenced in a study of immunodeficiency. Profiling relied on immunoSEQ multiplex PCR, and the TCRdb table lists in-frame clones only, not all of them. The table records roughly 1,100 clones, approximately 91% of them present only once. Sequenced input: CD8+ T cells from blood. The origin of the receptors is a female donor.

The chain combines TRBV5-8 with TRBJ1-1; D gene unclear. Between the trimmed V and J ends, which lost 5 bases and 0 bases, there was a span of 11 bases. The CDR3 sequence is 14 residues long. The germline V gene encodes CDR1 SGHTS and CDR2 YDEGEE. CDR3 DNA sequence: TGTGCCAGCAGTTTAAGCACCATGAACACTGAAGCTTTCTTT. It codes for CASSLSTMNTEAFF. Based on the CDR3 plus reference TRBV5-8 and TRBJ1-1, the full variable domain is EAGVTQSPTHLIKTRGQQATLRCSPISGHTSVYWYQQALGLGLQFLLWYDEGEERNRGNFPPRFSGRQFPNYSSELNVNALELEDSALYLCASSLSTMNTEAFFGQGTRLTVV.

The rearrangement uses TRBV5-1 and TRBJ1-1; possibly TRBD1 for D (5 bases). The CDR3 loop spans 15 amino acids. V was shortened by 7 bases and J by 0 bases, with 16 bases between the two germline ends. Germline V gene lookup returns CDR1 SGHRS and CDR2 YFSETQ. The CDR3 region has the DNA TGCGCCAGCGGTTTCGGGACGGGGATGAACACTGAAGCTTTCTTT. Its protein product is CASGFGTGMNTEAFF.

The CDR3 nucleotides read TGTGCCAGCAGTTTTAGGGACAGGGAATTTTTCGAGCAGTACTTC. Encoded protein: CASSFRDREFFEQYF. This rearrangement joins TRBV28 to TRBJ2-7; 9 bases align to TRBD1. The germline gives CDR1 MDHEN, CDR2 SYDVKM. CDR3 length: 15 residues. V was pared by 3 bases and J by 6 bases, with 9 bases of the junction left unmatched.

This chain joins TRBV15 and TRBJ2-3; no firm D call. Per the germline V gene, CDR1 is LNHNV and CDR2 is YYDKDF (reference sequence). The CDR3 is 15 amino acids. V dropped 1 base and J dropped 1 base, with 9 bases sitting between them. The CDR3: CATSRVGSGTDTQYF. Written as DNA, the CDR3 is TGTGCCACCAGCAGAGTTGGCTCGGGCACAGATACGCAGTATTTT.

CDR3: CASSSFQPSKDTQYF. The CDR3 region has the DNA TGTGCCAGCAGCTCATTCCAACCCAGTAAAGATACGCAGTATTTT. J is TRBJ2-3 and V is TRBV27, with D hard to call. Germline V gene data show CDR1 as MNHEY and CDR2 as SMNVEV (reference sequence). Trimming left V 6 bases short and J 5 bases short, with 18 bases between. CDR3 length equals 15 residues.

V is TRBV5-6 and J is TRBJ1-5, with TRBD1 matching over 7 bases. CDR1 and CDR2 (germline): SGHDT, YYEEEE. The junction had 9 bases not matched to a gene; V was cut back by 4 bases and J by 2 bases. CDR3 length: 16 amino acids. As DNA, the CDR3 is TGTGCCAGCAGCGCGGCGATAACAGGGGGCAATCAGCCCCAGCATTTT. This sequence encodes CASSAAITGGNQPQHF.

This clone turned up a few times. The rearrangement uses TRBV4-1 and TRBJ1-2; D is unresolved. V was clipped by 4 bases and J by 4 bases, with 19 bases between them. CDR1 MGHRA and CDR2 YSYEKL come from the germline V gene. This CDR3 is 16 amino acids long. This CDR3 is CASSPLEDFSPYGYTF. In DNA form, the CDR3 reads TGCGCCAGCAGCCCCCTCGAGGACTTCTCCCCCTATGGCTACACCTTC.